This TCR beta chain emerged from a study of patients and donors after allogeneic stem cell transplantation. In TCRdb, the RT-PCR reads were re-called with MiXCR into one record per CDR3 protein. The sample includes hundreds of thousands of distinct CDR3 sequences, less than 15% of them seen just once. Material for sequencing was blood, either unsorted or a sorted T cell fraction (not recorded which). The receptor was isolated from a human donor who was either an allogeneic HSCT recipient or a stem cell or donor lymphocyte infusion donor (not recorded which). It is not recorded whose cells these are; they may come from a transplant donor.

The CDR3 nucleotides read TGTGCCAGCAGTGACGGGGGTTCCCAGGGTACTGAAGCTTTCTTT. Translating gives CASSDGGSQGTEAFF. This chain uses TRBV25-1 with TRBJ1-1; D is perhaps TRBD1 (5 bases). Germline V gene data show CDR1 as MGHDK and CDR2 as SYGVNS. The V and J ends lost 3 bases and 5 bases respectively, with 16 bases between them. The CDR3 length is 15 residues.